The entry below gives a single TCR beta chain sequence along with its context. Its target is unknown. The data are from a study of response to subunit inactivated influenza vaccine. Germline trimming cut 2 bases from V and 4 bases from J; bases unmatched to any gene: 5. Germline V gene lookup returns CDR1 ENHRY and CDR2 SYGVKD. This CDR3 has 15 residues. MiXCR was run by TCRdb on the RT-PCR reads, yielding one entry per CDR3 protein. The sample shows roughly 520,000 distinct CDR3 sequences, roughly 25% of them seen only once. Findings and caveats of the study: Every seasonal influenza vaccination brings in few new T cells, the authors suggested.

The sample consisted of CD4+ T cells sorted from PBMCs, taken around 5 days after vaccination. The sequence derives from a man aged 45-65 years who received an inactivated influenza vaccine. The chain uses TRBV10-3 and TRBJ2-1; TRBD2 matches 7 bases. The CDR3 DNA reads TGTGCCATCAGTGAGGGGGCGGGGGATTACAATGAGCAGTTCTTC. Encoded protein: CAISEGAGDYNEQFF.